The clone carrying this T cell receptor beta chain was detected only a few times. Its target is unknown. This sample is part of a study of T cell repertoires in cytomegalovirus infection. Study overall: Epitope selection comprised recently identified HLA-C-restricted CMV epitopes and well-studied HLA-B-restricted CMV epitopes.

Study conclusions and caveats: Dominating the ex vivo response were TCR beta clonotypes that were CMV-specific and HLA-C-restricted.

One entry per CDR3 protein, called by TCRdb with MiXCR from the reads. This table has over 250,000 distinct CDR3 sequences, around 20% appearing once. The sequenced sample was cultured PBMCs, obtained from culture after CMV antigen stimulation. The clonotype comes from a human donor in good health (CMV status not recorded). Some clones in this sample may be carry-over from other donors' samples.

This chain's CDR3 is CSAGSWTSGSYNEQFF. CDR3 coding DNA: TGCAGTGCTGGGTCTTGGACTAGCGGATCCTACAATGAGCAGTTCTTC. The rearrangement joins TRBV20-1 to TRBJ2-1; 10 bases match TRBD2. Trimming removed 5 bases from V and 1 base from J; junction bases left unmatched: 8. Germline lookup yields CDR1 DFQATT and CDR2 SNEGSKA (reference sequence). The CDR3 spans 16 residues.